This is a list of T cell receptor beta chains from one sample in a study of cytomegalovirus exposure and HLA in healthy donors. Clones were sequenced by immunoSEQ multiplex PCR, and TCRdb holds only the in-frame ones, with some missing. This listing includes around 74,000 clones. Input material: PBMCs. All receptors come from a man aged 50 to 59 in good health and CMV-seropositive. Each CDR3 is given with its conserved first and last residue. Fields, in order: J gene, V gene, D gene, CDR3 DNA, CDR3 protein. D genes are given only for firm matches.

TRBJ2-5,TRBV7-9,TRBD1,TGTGCCAGCAGCTTAGGTCGGGACAGGACACAAGAGACCCAGTACTTC,CASSLGRDRTQETQYF
TRBJ1-1,TRBV5-4,TRBD1,TGTGCCAGCAGCTACGGACAGGTTGGGACTGAAGCTTTCTTT,CASSYGQVGTEAFF
TRBJ2-3,TRBV6-5,NA,TGTGCCAGCAGTGACAGGGAGGCCACAGATACGCAGTATTTT,CASSDREATDTQYF
TRBJ2-3,TRBV5-1,TRBD2,TGCGCCAGCAGCTGGACTAGCGGCACAGATACGCAGTATTTT,CASSWTSGTDTQYF
TRBJ2-7,TRBV7-9,TRBD2,TGTGCCAGCAGCCCGGGACCCCCAGCTACTAGCGGGGACTACGAGCAGTACTTC,CASSPGPPATSGDYEQYF
TRBJ2-3,TRBV6-1,NA,TGTGCCAGCAGTGATCCCAGGATGTCCACAGATACGCAGTATTTT,CASSDPRMSTDTQYF
TRBJ2-7,TRBV5-1,NA,TGCGCCAGCAGCCCGGGGGTGGCCGACGGCGAGCAGTACTTC,CASSPGVADGEQYF
TRBJ2-5,TRBV5-4,NA,TGTGCCAGCAGCTTGGCGGGGTGGGGGGAAGAGACCCAGTACTTC,CASSLAGWGEETQYF
TRBJ1-5,TRBV6-1,NA,TGTGCCAGCAGTCGCTACGAACAGCCCCAGCATTTT,CASSRYEQPQHF
TRBJ1-5,TRBV13,NA,TGTGCCAGCAGCTTAGGGTTCAGGGGTAGCAATCAGCCCCAGCATTTT,CASSLGFRGSNQPQHF
TRBJ2-2,TRBV4-1,TRBD2,TGCGCCAGCAGCCAAGATCAAGAGGCGGGGGACTACACCGGGGAGCTGTTTTTT,CASSQDQEAGDYTGELFF
TRBJ2-5,TRBV11-1,NA,TGTGCCAGCAGCTTCGACAGGGCGGGGGAGACCCAGTACTTC,CASSFDRAGETQYF
TRBJ2-1,TRBV5-1,TRBD2,TGCGCCAGCAGCTTGGGGTCTGCGGGGGGGACATACAATGAGCAGTTCTTC,CASSLGSAGGTYNEQFF
TRBJ2-1,TRBV10-1,NA,TGCGCCAGCAGTGAAAACAGACCCAATGAGCAGTTCTTC,CASSENRPNEQFF
TRBJ1-2,TRBV5-8,NA,TGTGCCAGCAGCTTGACAGTTAACTATGGCTACACCTTC,CASSLTVNYGYTF
TRBJ1-1,TRBV5-4,TRBD1,TGTGCCAGCAGCTTTGACAGGGCTGGTGAGGATGAAGCTTTCTTT,CASSFDRAGEDEAFF
TRBJ2-3,TRBV15,NA,TGTGCCACCAGCAGAAACAGGGAAGATACGCAGTATTTT,CATSRNREDTQYF
TRBJ1-2,TRBV18,NA,TGTGCCAGCTCACCAGGTATCACATCATTCTATGGCTACACCTTC,CASSPGITSFYGYTF
TRBJ2-1,TRBV9,TRBD1,TGTGCCAGCAGCTCACGACAGGGATATGAGCAGTTCTTC,CASSSRQGYEQFF
TRBJ1-2,TRBV2,NA,TGTGCCAGCAGGTCAGGGGAGAACTATGGCTACACCTTC,CASRSGENYGYTF
TRBJ2-3,TRBV9,TRBD2,TGTGCCAGCAGCTCCACCCCGGGACTAGCGGTAGATACGCAGTATTTT,CASSSTPGLAVDTQYF
TRBJ2-5,TRBV5-1,NA,TGCGCCAGCAGCTTTGGCGGGACAGAGGCAGAGACCCAGTACTTC,CASSFGGTEAETQYF
TRBJ2-3,TRBV2,NA,TGTGCCAGCAGTCAAACAGATACGCAGTATTTT,CASSQTDTQYF
TRBJ2-3,TRBV2,TRBD1,TGTGCCAGTGATCCGGGACAGGCTGAGGGTACGCAGTATTTT,CASDPGQAEGTQYF
TRBJ1-2,TRBV6-1,NA,TGTGCCAGCAGTGAAGTGTTCACTGACTATGGCTACACCTTC,CASSEVFTDYGYTF
TRBJ1-3,TRBV27,NA,TGTGCCAGCTTATCCACAGGGAGCTCTGGAAACACCATATATTTT,CASLSTGSSGNTIYF
TRBJ2-2,TRBV29-1,TRBD1,TGCAGCGCCCGAGGGACAGGGGAGGGAACCGGGGAGCTGTTTTTT,CSARGTGEGTGELFF
TRBJ1-4,TRBV29-1,NA,TGCAGCGTTGAAAGGCCTGGGAGTGAAAAACTGTTTTTT,CSVERPGSEKLFF
TRBJ2-3,TRBV5-4,TRBD2,TGTGCCAGCAGCCCGACTAGCGGGAACACAGATACGCAGTATTTT,CASSPTSGNTDTQYF
TRBJ2-1,TRBV29-1,NA,TGCAGCGCCGGGTGGGATGAGCAGTTCTTC,CSAGWDEQFF
TRBJ1-1,TRBV5-1,NA,TGCGCCAGCAGCTTGACAGGGTTCGCTGAAGCTTTCTTT,CASSLTGFAEAFF
TRBJ2-5,TRBV7-9,TRBD2,TGTGCCAGCAGCGTTGGGGAGGGGGAGACCCAGTACTTC,CASSVGEGETQYF
TRBJ1-3,TRBV10-3,NA,TGTGCCATCAATGCAGGGGAGAACACCATATATTTT,CAINAGENTIYF
TRBJ2-7,TRBV5-1,NA,TGCGCCAGCAGCGATCGCGCGAATCTAAACGAGCAGTACTTC,CASSDRANLNEQYF
TRBJ2-1,TRBV30,TRBD1,TGTGCCTGGAGTGGGGGACAGGGGTATGAGCAGTTCTTC,CAWSGGQGYEQFF
TRBJ2-2,TRBV7-2,NA,TGTGCCAGCAGCTTAGCGTCCTTGGGGGAGCTGTTTTTT,CASSLASLGELFF
TRBJ1-2,TRBV5-6,TRBD1,TGTGCCAGCAGCTACGGGACAGGGGGCTTCAACTATGGCTACACCTTC,CASSYGTGGFNYGYTF
TRBJ2-2,TRBV29-1,TRBD2,TGCAGCGTTCTAAGGCGGGGGGACACCGGGGAGCTGTTTTTT,CSVLRRGDTGELFF
TRBJ2-3,TRBV19,TRBD2,TGTGCCCAGAGTAAGTTGGAGGGTCTAGCGGTTAGCACAGATACGCAGTATTTT,CAQSKLEGLAVSTDTQYF
TRBJ2-3,TRBV7-9,NA,TGTGCCAGCAGGGGACTCGCGAATGGCACAGATACGCAGTATTTT,CASRGLANGTDTQYF
TRBJ2-1,TRBV6-5,NA,TGTGCCAGCAGTCGAACAGGGCTGGGGGAGCAGTTCTTC,CASSRTGLGEQFF
TRBJ1-1,TRBV5-1,NA,TGCGCCAGCAGCGGCGGAAAGCTACTGACAGGTCAGGAGGAAGCTTTCTTT,CASSGGKLLTGQEEAFF
TRBJ1-1,TRBV5-1,TRBD1,TGCGCCAGCAGCTTGTTACAGGGGTTTGAGCGAGCTTTCTTT,CASSLLQGFERAFF
TRBJ1-5,TRBV7-2,NA,TGTGCCAGCAGCTTAGCAGGGGGTTATCAGCCCCAGCATTTT,CASSLAGGYQPQHF
TRBJ2-5,TRBV25-1,NA,TGTGCCAGCAGGAGAGGCAGTCGCCAAGAGACCCAGTACTTC,CASRRGSRQETQYF
TRBJ2-6,TRBV25-1,NA,TGTGCCAGCAGTTCCAGGGCTGGGGCCAACGTCCTGACTTTC,CASSSRAGANVLTF
TRBJ2-2,TRBV11-3,NA,TGTGCCAGCAGCTACCTCGGCGGGGAGCTGTTTTTT,CASSYLGGELFF
TRBJ2-3,TRBV9,TRBD2,TGTGCCAGCAGCCCGGGGACTAGAATTCGCGCAGATACGCAGTATTTT,CASSPGTRIRADTQYF
TRBJ2-3,TRBV4-1,TRBD2,TGCGCCAGCAGCCAAGAGTACTCAGCGGGGGGGGGAGATACGCAGTATTTT,CASSQEYSAGGGDTQYF
TRBJ1-2,TRBV5-6,TRBD1,TGTGCCAGCAGCCCGTGGACAGGGGAAGGCTACACCTTC,CASSPWTGEGYTF